This paragraph covers one TCR beta chain sequence. The data stem from a study of radiotherapy plus CTLA-4 blockade in lung cancer. The protocol was immunoSEQ multiplex PCR, while the TCRdb copy is restricted to in-frame clones and leaves out a portion. The data show approximately 40,000 clones, 80% to 90% seen once. V shed 10 bases and J 3 bases; nucleotides not matched to a gene: 5. CDR3 size: 13 residues. Germline V gene lookup returns CDR1 LNHDA and CDR2 SQIVND (reference sequence). Specimen: peripheral blood, collected from a patient treated with radiotherapy plus ipilimumab. The sequence was collected from a human donor with non-small cell lung cancer whose response to radiotherapy plus ipilimumab could not be evaluated. The chain links TRBV19 to TRBJ2-2; 7 bases agree with TRBD1. The CDR3 here is CATGQAYTGELFF. In nucleotides, the CDR3 is TGTGCCACTGGACAGGCTTACACCGGGGAGCTGTTTTTT.